This T cell receptor beta chain was recorded in a study of T cell responses to AZD1222 COVID-19 vaccine. Study-wide points: Repertoires were obtained solely post-peak T cell response. Distributed over spike, vaccine-associated CD4 TCRs predominated at 160-218 and 743-854. Donors were chiefly white British, with a greater number of females, and clonal diversity was perhaps underestimated. Two AZD1222 administrations were followed by greater Spike-specific TCR breadth and depth.

Of note for this clone: No antigen is known for it.

Some clones are missing from TCRdb's copy, which holds only in-frame ones; the method was immunoSEQ multiplex PCR. The sample holds fewer than 70,000 clones, 80% to 90% seen once. The sample was peripheral blood, taken on day 0 of AZD1222 vaccination. The source is an adult in good health.

CDR3 loop: CASSPWGTQETQYF. In DNA form, the CDR3 reads TGTGCCAGCAGTCCATGGGGTACACAAGAGACCCAGTACTTC. The chain recombines TRBV27 with TRBJ2-5; D unresolved. The CDR3 has 14 residues. CDR1 is MNHEY and CDR2 is SMNVEV in the germline V gene (reference sequence). V was clipped by 5 bases and J by 2 bases, with 12 bases between them.